Each of the 23 T cell receptor beta chains below was sequenced from the same sample in a study of cytomegalovirus exposure and HLA in healthy donors. A multiplex PCR was run with 60 Vbeta primers and 13 Jbeta primers. Some clones are missing from TCRdb's copy, which holds only in-frame ones; the method was immunoSEQ multiplex PCR. The sample comprises roughly 120,000 clones, over 60% of which are singletons, and 8.2% rests with the top ten. Sequencing was performed on PBMCs. These receptors were taken from a woman aged 40 to 50 in good health and CMV-seropositive.

The chain links TRBV2 to TRBJ1-2; D uncertain. The germline gives CDR1 SNHLY, CDR2 FYNNEI. The CDR3 consists of 18 residues. Trimming removed 7 bases at V and 2 bases at J, with 26 bases between. This CDR3 is CASTPGEGFLYGNYGYTF. In nucleotides, the CDR3 is TGTGCCAGCACACCGGGAGAGGGATTTCTTTACGGGAACTATGGCTACACCTTC.

This clone was seen a handful of times. The chain combines TRBV6-6 with TRBJ1-1; D gene uncertain. The CDR3 has 14 residues. V dropped 2 bases and J dropped 0 bases, with 7 bases sitting between them. CDR1 is MNHNY and CDR2 is SVGAGI in the germline V gene (reference sequence). CDR3 DNA: TGTGCCAGCAGTTACGTATCTCTGAACACTGAAGCTTTCTTT. Its protein product is CASSYVSLNTEAFF.

The V and J genes are TRBV7-2 and TRBJ2-3; TRBD2 might be the D (5 bases). CDR3 length: 16 residues. Germline V CDR1 and CDR2: SGHTA, FQGNSA. The germline V and J ends were trimmed by 4 bases and 4 bases, with 18 bases remaining between them. As DNA, the CDR3 is TGTGCCAGCAGCTCCGGGATCTCTTCCTCAGCAGATACGCAGTATTTT. Its protein is CASSSGISSSADTQYF.

The chain combines TRBV19 with TRBJ2-7; D remains ambiguous. V dropped 4 bases and J dropped 4 bases, with 17 bases sitting between them. The V gene's germline CDR1 is LNHDA and CDR2 SQIVND (reference sequence). CDR3 length: 15 amino acids. CDR3 region: CASSTRHSGQYEQYF. In DNA form, the CDR3 reads TGTGCCAGTAGTACCCGACATTCCGGTCAATACGAGCAGTACTTC.

The chain employs TRBV19 and TRBJ2-7; 10 bases agree with TRBD2. CDR1 LNHDA and CDR2 SQIVND come from the germline V gene (reference sequence). With 11 bases clipped from V and 3 bases from J, the junction kept 7 bases outside the gene matches. The CDR3 consists of 13 residues. The CDR3 region has the DNA TGTGCCGCACCAGGGACTAGCGACTACGAGCAGTACTTC. Its protein product is CAAPGTSDYEQYF.

The chain couples TRBV5-1 to TRBJ2-3; a possible D gene is TRBD1 (5 bases). The V end was cut by 5 bases, the J end by 0 bases, with 10 bases between. CDR3 length: 14 residues. The germline CDR1 and CDR2 sequences are SGHRS and YFSETQ. This chain's CDR3 is CASRDSSSTDTQYF. In DNA form, the CDR3 reads TGCGCCAGCAGAGACAGCTCTAGCACAGATACGCAGTATTTT.

The V gene is TRBV10-1, the J gene TRBJ1-3; unclear D gene. Trimming removed 4 bases from V and 0 bases from J, with 10 bases in between. Per germline, CDR1 WNHNN and CDR2 SYGVQD (reference sequence). The CDR3 spans 15 residues. This chain's CDR3 is CASSGKEGSGNTIYF. In DNA form, the CDR3 reads TGCGCCAGCAGTGGCAAGGAGGGCTCTGGAAACACCATATATTTT.

V is TRBV5-1 and J is TRBJ1-5; D gene unclear. Looked up from germline, CDR1 is SGHRS and CDR2 is YFSETQ. CDR3 length: 13 amino acids. Between the trimmed V and J ends, which lost 4 bases and 2 bases, there was a span of 7 bases. The CDR3 loop reads CASSRVGNQPQHF. The CDR3 region has the DNA TGCGCCAGCAGCCGGGTCGGCAATCAGCCCCAGCATTTT. Together with reference TRBV5-1 and TRBJ1-5, the CDR3 gives the full variable domain: KAGVTQTPRYLIKTRGQQVTLSCSPISGHRSVSWYQQTPGQGLQFLFEYFSETQRNKGNFPGRFSGRQFSNSRSEMNVSTLELGDSALYLCASSRVGNQPQHFGDGTRLSIL.

The rearrangement joins TRBV5-6 to TRBJ1-1, with D unresolved. V lost 2 bases to trimming and J lost 8 bases, with 13 bases between them. Per germline, CDR1 SGHDT and CDR2 YYEEEE. The CDR3 totals 13 residues. The CDR3 loop reads CASSLNRLAEAFF. The CDR3 DNA follows: TGTGCCAGCAGCTTAAACCGACTCGCCGAAGCTTTCTTT. Full variable domain (outside the CDR3, taken from reference TRBV5-6 and TRBJ1-1): DAGVTQSPTHLIKTRGQQVTLRCSPKSGHDTVSWYQQALGQGPQFIFQYYEEEERQRGNFPDRFSGHQFPNYSSELNVNALLLGDSALYLCASSLNRLAEAFFGQGTRLTVV.

The J gene is TRBJ1-5, the V gene TRBV12-5, with D tentatively TRBD1 (6 bases). The germline gives CDR1 LGHNT, CDR2 FRNRAP. Between the trimmed V and J ends, which lost 6 bases and 6 bases, there was a span of 12 bases. The CDR3 totals 13 residues. The CDR3 is CASGPGVGQPQHF. CDR3 DNA: TGTGCTAGTGGCCCAGGGGTGGGTCAGCCCCAGCATTTT.

This clone appeared a few times. The CDR3 DNA reads as TGTGCCAGCAGCCCCTACGGGGACAGGGATTCACCCCTCCACTTT. Protein: CASSPYGDRDSPLHF. The chain recombines TRBV7-2 with TRBJ1-6; 9 nucleotides line up with TRBD1. This CDR3 comprises 15 residues. Germline-derived CDR1 and CDR2 are SGHTA and FQGNSA. With 5 bases clipped from V and 8 bases from J, the junction kept 7 bases outside the gene matches.

The rearrangement links TRBV4-3 to TRBJ2-2; 10 bases map to TRBD2. The germline V gene encodes CDR1 LGHNA and CDR2 YSLEER. V lost 0 bases to trimming and J lost 9 bases; unmatched junction nucleotides: 7. The CDR3 loop spans 16 amino acids. CDR3 region: CASSQDLLAGVRELFF. The CDR3 DNA follows: TGCGCCAGCAGCCAAGATCTGCTAGCGGGGGTCCGGGAGCTGTTTTTT.

This clone has more than one count but fewer than ten. V gene TRBV5-6 combines with J gene TRBJ1-4; D unclear. This CDR3 has 15 amino acids. Germline V gene lookup returns CDR1 SGHDT and CDR2 YYEEEE. V lost 4 bases and J lost 2, with 12 bases in between. CDR3 in DNA: TGTGCCAGCAGCCGATGGCGGGATACTAATGAAAAACTGTTTTTT. This translates into CASSRWRDTNEKLFF.

This chain connects TRBV29-1 to TRBJ1-5; no reliable D call. Trimming removed 6 bases from V and 0 bases from J, with 9 bases in between. The CDR3 contains 13 residues. CDR1 and CDR2 from the germline V gene are SQVTM and ANQGSEA. This CDR3 reads CSVPGDSNQPQHF. The CDR3 coding sequence is TGCAGCGTCCCCGGGGATAGCAATCAGCCCCAGCATTTT.

The chain couples TRBV6-5 to TRBJ1-1; D is unresolved. CDR1 is MNHEY, CDR2 SVGAGI, per germline. There are 14 residues in the CDR3. V was cut by 6 bases and J by 1 base, with 12 bases left in between. In DNA form, the CDR3 reads TGTGCCAGCAGCTCCCGCACTAAGAACACTGAAGCTTTCTTT. Translating it yields CASSSRTKNTEAFF.

The sample holds a few counts of this clone. V gene TRBV29-1 combines with J gene TRBJ2-7, with D possibly being TRBD1 (6 bases). The CDR3 length is 12 residues. The germline CDR1 and CDR2 sequences are SQVTM and ANQGSEA. V shed 6 bases and J shed 2 bases, with 11 bases lying between them. The CDR3 is CSVRTETYEQYF. CDR3 nucleotide sequence: TGCAGCGTAAGGACAGAAACCTACGAGCAGTACTTC.

This clone was recorded a few times. This chain links TRBV7-8 with TRBJ2-7; no firm D call. Trimming shortened V by 5 bases and J by 9 bases, and 11 bases separated the two germline ends. Per germline, CDR1 SGHVS and CDR2 FQNEAQ. The CDR3 has 11 residues. The DNA of the CDR3 is TGTGCCAGCAGCGGCAATGAGCGGCAGTACTTC. Protein product: CASSGNERQYF.

This rearrangement joins TRBV7-2 to TRBJ1-2, with TRBD1 as a possible D gene (5 bases). From germline, CDR1 is SGHTA and CDR2 FQGNSA. This CDR3 contains 14 residues. Trimming removed 3 bases from V and 0 bases from J, with 8 bases in between. The CDR3 bases are TGTGCCAGCAGCTTGACAGATTCTAACTATGGCTACACCTTC. This encodes CASSLTDSNYGYTF.

This chain connects TRBV19 to TRBJ2-2; D ambiguous. In germline, CDR1 is LNHDA, CDR2 SQIVND (reference sequence). V lost 1 base and J 1 base, leaving 4 bases between the germline ends. The CDR3 has 14 residues. CDR3 sequence: CASSIVKNTGELFF. The CDR3 region has the DNA TGTGCCAGTAGTATAGTTAAGAACACCGGGGAGCTGTTTTTT.

In its sample, this clone was seen a few times. This sequence joins TRBV6-5 and TRBJ1-2, with TRBD1 as a possible D gene (5 bases). Germline V gene lookup returns CDR1 MNHEY and CDR2 SVGAGI. This CDR3 is built from 13 residues. Trimming took off 6 bases at V and 6 bases at J, with 14 bases between the two ends. CDR3 protein: CASRWRGFDGYTF. The CDR3 coding sequence is TGTGCCAGCAGATGGCGGGGGTTTGATGGCTACACCTTC.

The chain carries TRBV12-5 and TRBJ2-7, with 7 bases fitting TRBD1. Per germline, CDR1 LGHNT and CDR2 FRNRAP. The CDR3 contains 14 residues. After removal of 1 base from V and 2 bases from J, the junction contained 2 bases not matched to a gene. CDR3 amino acids: CASGLGQGTYEQYF. The CDR3 DNA reads TGTGCTAGTGGTTTGGGACAGGGAACCTACGAGCAGTACTTC.

This clone was observed a few times. The rearrangement uses TRBV7-8 and TRBJ2-1, with D perhaps matching TRBD2 (5 bases). Germline loops: CDR1 SGHVS, CDR2 FQNEAQ. This CDR3 is 16 amino acids long. Trimming left V 2 bases short and J 9 bases short, with 20 bases between. The CDR3: CASSLFIPAGEGEQFF. CDR3 DNA: TGTGCCAGCAGCTTATTTATCCCGGCAGGCGAGGGTGAGCAGTTCTTC.

The V call is TRBV4-3, the J call TRBJ2-2; no definite D call. Trimming left V 0 bases short and J 3 bases short, with 5 bases between. This CDR3 has 14 residues. Germline-derived CDR1 and CDR2 are LGHNA and YSLEER. CDR3 nucleotide sequence: TGCGCCAGCAGCCAAGACAGGTACACCGGGGAGCTGTTTTTT. It yields the protein CASSQDRYTGELFF.